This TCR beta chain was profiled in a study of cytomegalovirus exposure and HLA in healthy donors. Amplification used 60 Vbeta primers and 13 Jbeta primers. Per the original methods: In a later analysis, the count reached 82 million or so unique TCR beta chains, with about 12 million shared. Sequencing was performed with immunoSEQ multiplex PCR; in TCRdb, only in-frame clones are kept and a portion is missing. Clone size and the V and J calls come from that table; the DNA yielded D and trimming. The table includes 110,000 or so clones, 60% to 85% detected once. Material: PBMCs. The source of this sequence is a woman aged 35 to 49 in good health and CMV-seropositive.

In DNA, the CDR3 is TGTGCCAGCAGCCAAGACTCCAACAATGAAAAACTGTTTTTT. Residues: CASSQDSNNEKLFF. The chain is built from TRBV5-4 and TRBJ1-4, with no clear D. CDR3 size: 14 residues. The germline V gene has CDR1 SGHNT and CDR2 YYREEE (reference sequence). V lost 4 bases and J lost 5, with 12 bases in between.